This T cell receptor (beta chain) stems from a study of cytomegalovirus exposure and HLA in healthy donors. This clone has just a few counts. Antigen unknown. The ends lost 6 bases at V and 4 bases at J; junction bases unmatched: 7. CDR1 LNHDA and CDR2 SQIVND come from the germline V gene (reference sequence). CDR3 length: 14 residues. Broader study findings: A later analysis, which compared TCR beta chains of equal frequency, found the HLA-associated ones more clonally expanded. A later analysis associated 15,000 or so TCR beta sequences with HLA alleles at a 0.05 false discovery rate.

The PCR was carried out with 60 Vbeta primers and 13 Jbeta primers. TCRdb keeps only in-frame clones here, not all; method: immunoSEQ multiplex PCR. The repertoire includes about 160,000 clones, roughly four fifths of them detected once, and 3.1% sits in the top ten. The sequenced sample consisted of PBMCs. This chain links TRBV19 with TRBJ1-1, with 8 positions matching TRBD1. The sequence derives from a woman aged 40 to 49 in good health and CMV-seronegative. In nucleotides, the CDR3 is TGTGCCAGTAGCAAGACAGGGGCGAGCACTGAAGCTTTCTTT. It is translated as CASSKTGASTEAFF.